This T cell receptor (beta chain) was documented in a study of CDR3 diversity in severe acne. TCRdb called the PCR reads again in MiXCR, with one record for every CDR3 protein. The table has roughly 100,000 distinct CDR3 sequences, around 56% seen once. The V gene end was trimmed by 5 bases and the J gene end by 4 bases; junction bases not matched to a gene: 10. Germline V gives CDR1 SEHNR, CDR2 FQNEAQ (reference sequence). The CDR3 is made up of 15 amino acids. Sequencing was carried out using blood. The rearrangement uses TRBV7-9 and TRBJ1-1, with 7 nucleotides matching TRBD1. This sequence originates from a male donor with acne. The CDR3 sequence is CASSRTTGTITEAFF. CDR3 DNA sequence: TGTGCCAGCAGCCGAACGACAGGGACTATCACTGAAGCTTTCTTT.